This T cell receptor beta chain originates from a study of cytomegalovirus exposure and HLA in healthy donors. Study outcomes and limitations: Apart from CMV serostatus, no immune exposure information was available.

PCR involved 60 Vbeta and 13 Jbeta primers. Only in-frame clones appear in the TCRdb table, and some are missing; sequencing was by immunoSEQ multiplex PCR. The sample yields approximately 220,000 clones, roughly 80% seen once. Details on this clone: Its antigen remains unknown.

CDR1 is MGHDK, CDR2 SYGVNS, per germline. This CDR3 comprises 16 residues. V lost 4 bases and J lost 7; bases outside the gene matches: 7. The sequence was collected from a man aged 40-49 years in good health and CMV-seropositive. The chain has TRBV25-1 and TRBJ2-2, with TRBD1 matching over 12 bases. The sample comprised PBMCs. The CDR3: CASSVGTGGYIGELFF. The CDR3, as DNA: TGTGCCAGCAGTGTCGGGACAGGGGGCTATATCGGGGAGCTGTTTTTT.